This TCR beta chain derives from a study of response to subunit inactivated influenza vaccine. Findings and limits, study-wide: The authors proposed limited new T cell recruitment per seasonal influenza vaccination.

From the RT-PCR reads, TCRdb called clonotypes with MiXCR, one entry per CDR3 protein. The table includes hundreds of thousands of distinct CDR3 sequences, under 20% detected once. The V and J ends lost 5 bases and 4 bases respectively, with 18 bases between them. CDR3 length: 15 amino acids. Per germline, CDR1 SGHTA and CDR2 FQGNSA. A remark on this clonotype: Its target is not known.

The chain uses TRBV7-2 and TRBJ2-7, with D perhaps TRBD1 (6 bases). This sequence originates from a man aged 50 to 60 who received an inactivated influenza vaccine. Sample: PBMCs from blood, taken roughly 5 days after vaccination. The CDR3 reads CASSRDNSGYYEQYF. CDR3 DNA sequence: TGTGCCAGCAGCCGGGACAACTCGGGGTATTACGAGCAGTACTTC. The full variable domain, completed using reference TRBV7-2 and TRBJ2-7, is GAGVSQSPSNKVTEKGKDVELRCDPISGHTALYWYRQSLGQGLEFLIYFQGNSAPDKSGLPSDRFSAERTGGSVSTLTIQRTQQEDSAVYLCASSRDNSGYYEQYFGPGTRLTVT.